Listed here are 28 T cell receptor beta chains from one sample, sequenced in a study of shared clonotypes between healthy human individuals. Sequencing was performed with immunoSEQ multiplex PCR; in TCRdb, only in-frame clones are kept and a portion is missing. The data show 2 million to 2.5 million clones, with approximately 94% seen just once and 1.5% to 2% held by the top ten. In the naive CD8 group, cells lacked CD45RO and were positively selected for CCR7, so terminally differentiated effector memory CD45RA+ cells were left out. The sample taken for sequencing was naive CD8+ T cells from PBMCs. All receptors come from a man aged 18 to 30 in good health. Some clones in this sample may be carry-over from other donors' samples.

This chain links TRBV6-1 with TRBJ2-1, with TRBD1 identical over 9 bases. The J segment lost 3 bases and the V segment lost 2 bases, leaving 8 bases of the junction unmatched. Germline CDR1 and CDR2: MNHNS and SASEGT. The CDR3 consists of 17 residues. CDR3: CASSEYWVTGGYNEQFF. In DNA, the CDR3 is TGTGCCAGCAGTGAATATTGGGTGACAGGGGGCTACAATGAGCAGTTCTTC.

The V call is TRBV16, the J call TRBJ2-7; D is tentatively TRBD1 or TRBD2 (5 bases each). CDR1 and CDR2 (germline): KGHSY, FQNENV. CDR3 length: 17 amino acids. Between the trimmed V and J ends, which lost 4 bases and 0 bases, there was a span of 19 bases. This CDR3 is CASSRITGTLSSYEQYF. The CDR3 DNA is TGTGCCAGCAGCCGAATCACCGGGACGCTAAGCTCCTACGAGCAGTACTTC.

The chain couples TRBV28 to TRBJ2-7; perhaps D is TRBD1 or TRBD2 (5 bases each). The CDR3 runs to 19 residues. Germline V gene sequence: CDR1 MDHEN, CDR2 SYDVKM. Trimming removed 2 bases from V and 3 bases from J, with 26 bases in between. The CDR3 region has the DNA TGTGCCAGCAGTTTACCGGCCTCAGCGCGTGGGACCGAGCGCTACGAGCAGTACTTC. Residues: CASSLPASARGTERYEQYF.

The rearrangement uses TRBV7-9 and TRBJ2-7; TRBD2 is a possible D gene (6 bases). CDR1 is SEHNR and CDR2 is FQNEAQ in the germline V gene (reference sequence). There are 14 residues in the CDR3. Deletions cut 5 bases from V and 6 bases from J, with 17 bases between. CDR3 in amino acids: CASSPPGLSSEQYF. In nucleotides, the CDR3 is TGTGCCAGCAGCCCTCCGGGACTGTCTAGCGAGCAGTACTTC.

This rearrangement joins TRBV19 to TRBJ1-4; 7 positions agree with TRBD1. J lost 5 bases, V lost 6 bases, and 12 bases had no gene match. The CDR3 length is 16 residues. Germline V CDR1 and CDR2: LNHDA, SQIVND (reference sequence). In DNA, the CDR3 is TGTGCCAGTAGCATATTTCCGGGACAGAGAAATGAAAAACTGTTTTTT. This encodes CASSIFPGQRNEKLFF.

CDR3 nucleotide sequence: TGTGCCAGTAGTCCGGGAATATCGGGAAACATTCAGTACTTC. Its translation: CASSPGISGNIQYF. V and J are TRBV19 and TRBJ2-4; tentatively, D is TRBD2 (5 bases). The ends were cut back, 5 bases at V and 6 bases at J, with 14 bases in the middle. The germline CDR1 and CDR2 sequences are LNHDA and SQIVND (reference sequence). The CDR3 runs 14 residues.

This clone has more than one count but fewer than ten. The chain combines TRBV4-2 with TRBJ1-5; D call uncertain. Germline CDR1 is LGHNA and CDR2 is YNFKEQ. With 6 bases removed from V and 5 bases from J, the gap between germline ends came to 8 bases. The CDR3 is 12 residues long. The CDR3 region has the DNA TGTGCCAGCAGGGACGGGGATCAGCCCCAGCATTTT. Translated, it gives CASRDGDQPQHF.

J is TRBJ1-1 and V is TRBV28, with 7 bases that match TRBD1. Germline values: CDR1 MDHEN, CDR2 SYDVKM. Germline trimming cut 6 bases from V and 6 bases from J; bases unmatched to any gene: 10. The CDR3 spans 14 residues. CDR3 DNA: TGTGCCAGCAGCCTTACCAGGGGGATGGCTGAAGCTTTCTTT. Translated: CASSLTRGMAEAFF.

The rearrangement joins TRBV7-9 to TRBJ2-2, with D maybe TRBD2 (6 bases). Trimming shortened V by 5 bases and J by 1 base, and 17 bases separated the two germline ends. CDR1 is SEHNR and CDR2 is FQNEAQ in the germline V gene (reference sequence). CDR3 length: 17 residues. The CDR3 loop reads CASSPRERIMNTGELFF. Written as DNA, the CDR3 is TGTGCCAGCAGCCCCCGGGAGCGAATAATGAACACCGGGGAGCTGTTTTTT.

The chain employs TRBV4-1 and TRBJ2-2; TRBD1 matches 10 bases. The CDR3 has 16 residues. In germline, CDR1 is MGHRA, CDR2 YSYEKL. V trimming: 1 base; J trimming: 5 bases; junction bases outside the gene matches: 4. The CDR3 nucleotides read TGCGCCAGCAGCCAAGCACCGGGACAGGGGACCGGGGAGCTGTTTTTT. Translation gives CASSQAPGQGTGELFF.

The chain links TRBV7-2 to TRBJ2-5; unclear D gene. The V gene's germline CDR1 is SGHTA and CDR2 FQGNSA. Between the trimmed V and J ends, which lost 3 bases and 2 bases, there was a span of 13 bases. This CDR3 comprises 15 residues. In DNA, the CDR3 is TGTGCCAGCAGCTTCACCCGAAGTACACAAGAGACCCAGTACTTC. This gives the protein CASSFTRSTQETQYF.

In DNA form, the CDR3 reads TGTGCCAGCAGCGCCCGACGAGATACGCAGTATTTT. Its protein is CASSARRDTQYF. The chain joins TRBV13 to TRBJ2-3; D remains unclear. The CDR3 runs to 12 residues. The V and J ends lost 5 bases and 5 bases respectively, with 8 bases between them. The V gene's germline CDR1 is PRHDT and CDR2 FYEKMQ (reference sequence).

The CDR3 nucleotides are TGTGCCAGCGGCATGCCGAGAGAGAACACCGGGGAGCTGTTTTTT. Translation gives CASGMPRENTGELFF. The V gene is TRBV7-3, the J gene TRBJ2-2; no reliable D call. The V end was cut by 8 bases, the J end by 1 base, with 14 bases between. From germline, CDR1 is SGHTA and CDR2 FQGTGA. This CDR3 has 15 residues.

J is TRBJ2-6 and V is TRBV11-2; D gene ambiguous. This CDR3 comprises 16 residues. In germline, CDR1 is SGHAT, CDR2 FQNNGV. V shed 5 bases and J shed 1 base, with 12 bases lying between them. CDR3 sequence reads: CASSPTRISGANVLTF. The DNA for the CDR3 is TGTGCCAGCAGCCCTACACGAATATCTGGGGCCAACGTCCTGACTTTC.

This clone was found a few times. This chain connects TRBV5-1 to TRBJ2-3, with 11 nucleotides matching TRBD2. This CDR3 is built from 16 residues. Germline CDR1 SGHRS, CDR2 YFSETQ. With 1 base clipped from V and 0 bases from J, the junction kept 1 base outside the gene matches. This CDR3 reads CASSLWTSGSTDTQYF. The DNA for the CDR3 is TGCGCCAGCAGCTTGTGGACTAGCGGGAGCACAGATACGCAGTATTTT. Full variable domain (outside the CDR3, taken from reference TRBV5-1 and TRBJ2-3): KAGVTQTPRYLIKTRGQQVTLSCSPISGHRSVSWYQQTPGQGLQFLFEYFSETQRNKGNFPGRFSGRQFSNSRSEMNVSTLELGDSALYLCASSLWTSGSTDTQYFGPGTRLTVL.

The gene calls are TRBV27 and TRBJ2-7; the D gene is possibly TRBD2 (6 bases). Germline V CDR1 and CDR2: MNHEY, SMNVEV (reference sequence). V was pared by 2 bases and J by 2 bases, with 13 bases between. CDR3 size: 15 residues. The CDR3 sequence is CASSLGGVLTYEQYF. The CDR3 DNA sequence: TGTGCCAGCAGTTTAGGAGGGGTTTTGACCTACGAGCAGTACTTC.

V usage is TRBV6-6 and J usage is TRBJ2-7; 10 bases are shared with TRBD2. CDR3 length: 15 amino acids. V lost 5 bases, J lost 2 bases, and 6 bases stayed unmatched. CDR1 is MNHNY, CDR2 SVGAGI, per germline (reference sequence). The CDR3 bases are TGTGCCAGCAGTCTTGGACTAGCGGTGACCTACGAGCAGTACTTC. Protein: CASSLGLAVTYEQYF.

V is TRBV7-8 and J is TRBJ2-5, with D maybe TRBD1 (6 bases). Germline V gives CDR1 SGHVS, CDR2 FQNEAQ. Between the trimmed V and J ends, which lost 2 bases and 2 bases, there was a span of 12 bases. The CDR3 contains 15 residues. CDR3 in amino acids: CASSLFGTPQETQYF. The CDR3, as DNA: TGTGCCAGCAGCTTATTTGGGACACCTCAAGAGACCCAGTACTTC. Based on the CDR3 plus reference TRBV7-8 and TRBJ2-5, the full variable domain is GAGVSQSPRYKVAKRGQDVALRCDPISGHVSLFWYQQALGQGPEFLTYFQNEAQLDKSGLPSDRFFAERPEGSVSTLKIQRTQQEDSAVYLCASSLFGTPQETQYFGPGTRLLVL.

The DNA for the CDR3 is TGTGCCAGCAGTATACAGAGCTCTGGAAACACCATATATTTT. It codes for CASSIQSSGNTIYF. The gene calls are TRBV6-5 and TRBJ1-3, with D unresolved. V lost 5 bases and J 0 bases, leaving 8 bases between the germline ends. Per germline, CDR1 MNHEY and CDR2 SVGAGI. The CDR3 spans 14 residues.

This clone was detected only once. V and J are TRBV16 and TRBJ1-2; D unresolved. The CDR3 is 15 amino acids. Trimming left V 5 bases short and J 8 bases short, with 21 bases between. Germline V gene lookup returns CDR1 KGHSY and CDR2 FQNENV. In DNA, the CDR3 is TGTGCCAGCAGCAGGGCCATCCTAAATGAGGGAGGCTACACCTTC. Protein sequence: CASSRAILNEGGYTF.

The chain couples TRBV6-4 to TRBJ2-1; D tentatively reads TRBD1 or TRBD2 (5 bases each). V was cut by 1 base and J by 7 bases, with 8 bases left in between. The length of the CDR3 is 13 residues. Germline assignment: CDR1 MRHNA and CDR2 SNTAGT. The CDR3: CASSDWGGNEQFF. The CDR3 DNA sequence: TGTGCCAGCAGTGACTGGGGCGGGAATGAGCAGTTCTTC.

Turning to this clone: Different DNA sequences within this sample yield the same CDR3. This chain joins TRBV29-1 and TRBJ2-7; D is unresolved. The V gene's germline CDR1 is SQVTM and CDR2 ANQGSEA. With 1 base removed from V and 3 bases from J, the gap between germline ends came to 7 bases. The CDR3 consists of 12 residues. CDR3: CSVEGPLYEQYF. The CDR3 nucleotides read TGCAGCGTTGAAGGGCCCCTCTACGAGCAGTACTTC.

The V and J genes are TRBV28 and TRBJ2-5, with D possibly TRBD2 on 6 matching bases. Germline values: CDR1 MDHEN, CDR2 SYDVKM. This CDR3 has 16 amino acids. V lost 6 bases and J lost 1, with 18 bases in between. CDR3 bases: TGTGCCAGCAGCTTACTAAGCTCGGGACTCCAAGAGACCCAGTACTTC. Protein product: CASSLLSSGLQETQYF.

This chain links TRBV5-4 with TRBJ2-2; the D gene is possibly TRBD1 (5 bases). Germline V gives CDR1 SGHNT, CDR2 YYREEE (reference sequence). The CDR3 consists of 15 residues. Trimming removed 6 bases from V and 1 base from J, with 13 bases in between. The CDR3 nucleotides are TGTGCCAGCACCAAAGGGGATTTGAACACCGGGGAGCTGTTTTTT. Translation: CASTKGDLNTGELFF.

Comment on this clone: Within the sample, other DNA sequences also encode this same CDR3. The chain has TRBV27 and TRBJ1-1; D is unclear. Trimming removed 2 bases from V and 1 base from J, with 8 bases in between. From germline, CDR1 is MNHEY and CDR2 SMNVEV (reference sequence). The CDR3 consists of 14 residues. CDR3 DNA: TGTGCCAGCAGTTTAGGACGGGCGAACACTGAAGCTTTCTTT. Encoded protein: CASSLGRANTEAFF.

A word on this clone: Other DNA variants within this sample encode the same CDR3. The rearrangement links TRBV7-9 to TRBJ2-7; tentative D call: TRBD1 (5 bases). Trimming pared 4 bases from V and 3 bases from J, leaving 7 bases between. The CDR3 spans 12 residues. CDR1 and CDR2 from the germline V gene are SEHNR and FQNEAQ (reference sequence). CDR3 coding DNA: TGTGCCAGCAGCTCGGACAACTACGAGCAGTACTTC. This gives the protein CASSSDNYEQYF. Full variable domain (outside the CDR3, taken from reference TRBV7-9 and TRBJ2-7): DTGVSQNPRHKITKRGQNVTFRCDPISEHNRLYWYRQTLGQGPEFLTYFQNEAQLEKSRLLSDRFSAERPKGSFSTLEIQRTEQGDSAMYLCASSSDNYEQYFGPGTRLTVT.

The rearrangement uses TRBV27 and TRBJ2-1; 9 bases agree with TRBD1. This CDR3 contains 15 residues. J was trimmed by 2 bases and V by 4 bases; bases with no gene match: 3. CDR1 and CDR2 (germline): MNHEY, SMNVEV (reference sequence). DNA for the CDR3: TGTGCCAGCAGTTCCCGACAGGGGGCCTACAATGAGCAGTTCTTC. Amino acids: CASSSRQGAYNEQFF.

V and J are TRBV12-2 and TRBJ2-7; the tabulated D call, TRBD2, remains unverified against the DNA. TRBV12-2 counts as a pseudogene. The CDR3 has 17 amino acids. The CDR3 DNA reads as TGTGCAAGTCGCTTAGCGGTGGGTAGCGGGAGATTCATCGAGCAGTACTTC. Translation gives CASRLAVGSGRFIEQYF.